The sample holds a few counts of the clone carrying this TCR beta chain. Its cognate antigen is unknown. Germline V gene lookup returns CDR1 MDHEN and CDR2 SYDVKM. V was pared by 6 bases and J by 10 bases, with 14 bases of the junction left unmatched. CDR3 length: 15 amino acids. These data belong to a study of post-analysis software for immune sequencing data. Background on the study: Disease courses included relapsing-remitting, secondary progressive and progressive-relapsing multiple sclerosis. General observations from the study: Significantly decreased normalized Chao1 diversity was recorded for multiple sclerosis patients relative to controls. The study found TRBV5-6, TRBV5-1 and TRBV20-1 among five or six TRBV segments more frequent in patients than controls.

Libraries were made from TCR beta cDNA, and they carried unique molecular identifiers. A population of about 0.9 to 10 million T cells gave rise to around 480,000 cDNA molecules. TCRdb analysed the PCR reads with MiXCR anew, one entry per CDR3 protein. The sample consists of roughly 170,000 distinct CDR3 sequences, roughly 30% of them appearing once. This receptor was taken from a girl aged 10 to 17 with multiple sclerosis. The chain recombines TRBV28 with TRBJ2-1, with 8 bases that match TRBD1. Material: blood. The CDR3 DNA sequence: TGTGCCAGCAGCAAGTTCGGACAGGGAATAGGGGAGCAGTTCTTC. It specifies CASSKFGQGIGEQFF.